Shown below are 23 T cell receptor beta chains from a single sample sequenced in a study of PD-1 blockade in classical Hodgkin lymphoma. The assay was immunoSEQ multiplex PCR, and TCRdb's table has in-frame clones only and misses some. The table lists tens of thousands of clones, about 89% of them singletons. Time point defined: newly diagnosed, previously untreated cHL patient sample. The material sequenced was peripheral blood mononuclear cells (PBMCs). Every receptor here comes from a human donor with classical Hodgkin lymphoma.

The chain combines TRBV5-4 with TRBJ2-7, with 11 nucleotides matching TRBD2. Unmatched junction bases numbered 2, after V lost 3 bases and J lost 0 bases. Per the germline V gene, CDR1 is SGHNT and CDR2 is YYREEE (reference sequence). This CDR3 spans 15 amino acids. CDR3 amino acids: CASSSTSGISYEQYF. CDR3 DNA sequence: TGTGCCAGCAGCTCGACTAGCGGGATCTCCTACGAGCAGTACTTC.

This chain joins TRBV5-6 and TRBJ1-1; the D gene is possibly TRBD1 (5 bases). Germline values: CDR1 SGHDT, CDR2 YYEEEE. V lost 0 bases, J lost 5 bases, and 14 bases lay in between. The CDR3 spans 15 residues. CDR3: CASSLDAGPGTEAFF. Written as DNA, the CDR3 is TGTGCCAGCAGCTTGGATGCAGGGCCAGGGACTGAAGCTTTCTTT.

CDR3 coding DNA: TGCAGCGTTCGAGAGTACCAAGAGACCCAGTACTTC. Its translation is CSVREYQETQYF. The chain recombines TRBV29-1 with TRBJ2-5; no clear D gene. The CDR3 extends over 12 amino acids. V lost 5 bases to trimming and J lost 0 bases, with 7 bases between them. Germline CDR1 and CDR2: SQVTM and ANQGSEA.

The V call is TRBV30, the J call TRBJ2-7; D is unresolved. Trimming removed 1 base from V and 8 bases from J, with 9 bases in between. Germline values: CDR1 GTSNPN, CDR2 SVGIG (reference sequence). This CDR3 contains 11 residues. CDR3 protein: CAWSARLQQYF. CDR3 DNA sequence: TGTGCCTGGAGTGCAAGGCTCCAGCAGTACTTC.

This sequence joins TRBV19 and TRBJ2-1; TRBD1 matches at 8 bases. CDR1 is LNHDA and CDR2 is SQIVND in the germline V gene (reference sequence). The CDR3 is 14 residues long. With V trimmed by 6 bases and J by 9 bases, 10 bases remained unmatched. In nucleotides, the CDR3 is TGTGCCAGTAGCTCCGGGACAGGTCTCGGTGAGCAGTTCTTC. Protein sequence: CASSSGTGLGEQFF.

This chain connects TRBV4-1 to TRBJ2-3, with D maybe TRBD2 (6 bases). CDR1 MGHRA and CDR2 YSYEKL come from the germline V gene. Trimming removed 0 bases at V and 4 bases at J, with 11 bases between. The CDR3 has 15 amino acids. In nucleotides, the CDR3 is TGCGCCAGCAGCCAAGATGCCGGGAGCGCAGATACGCAGTATTTT. Residues: CASSQDAGSADTQYF.

V and J are TRBV6-5 and TRBJ1-5; D is uncertain. There are 14 residues in the CDR3. Germline assignment: CDR1 MNHEY and CDR2 SVGAGI. Between the trimmed V and J ends, which lost 2 bases and 9 bases, there was a span of 14 bases. The CDR3 protein is CASSYGVGKGPQHF. In DNA, the CDR3 is TGTGCCAGCAGTTACGGGGTGGGGAAGGGGCCCCAGCATTTT.

The chain is built from TRBV7-2 and TRBJ1-3; unclear D gene. V lost 7 bases and J lost 4, with 17 bases in between. Per germline, CDR1 SGHTA and CDR2 FQGNSA. This CDR3 comprises 15 residues. This chain's CDR3 is CASNKEADIGNTIYF. Written as DNA, the CDR3 is TGTGCCAGCAACAAAGAGGCGGATATCGGAAACACCATATATTTT.

This sequence joins TRBV28 and TRBJ2-1; 12 nucleotides agree with TRBD2. Germline assignment: CDR1 MDHEN and CDR2 SYDVKM. The CDR3 is made up of 15 amino acids. The V segment lost 7 bases and the J segment 7 bases; nucleotides outside the gene matches: 8. Written as DNA, the CDR3 is TGTGCCAGCACCCTCCCCACTAGCGGGAGGAATGAGCAGTTCTTC. Its translation is CASTLPTSGRNEQFF.

This clone is a singleton in its sample. This sequence joins TRBV10-3 and TRBJ2-7; possible D gene TRBD1, 7 bases. This CDR3 region has 14 residues. CDR1 and CDR2 from the germline V gene are ENHRY and SYGVKD. Between the trimmed V and J ends, which lost 6 bases and 2 bases, there was a span of 14 bases. The CDR3 region is CAISGQGGPYEQYF. The CDR3 DNA sequence: TGTGCCATCAGCGGGCAGGGGGGCCCCTACGAGCAGTACTTC.

The V and J genes are TRBV5-1 and TRBJ2-1; no reliable D call. CDR3 size: 14 residues. V lost 1 base and J lost 4, with 9 bases in between. CDR1 and CDR2 from the germline V gene are SGHRS and YFSETQ. In DNA, the CDR3 is TGCGCCAGCAGCTTGACGGGCCCATACAATGAGCAGTTCTTC. Amino acids: CASSLTGPYNEQFF.

Concerning this clone: The sample carries other DNA sequences with the same CDR3. The chain joins TRBV9 to TRBJ2-1; no firm D call. The CDR3 is made up of 13 amino acids. Germline CDR1 is SGDLS and CDR2 is YYNGEE. The ends were cut back, 0 bases at V and 4 bases at J, with 5 bases in the middle. CDR3 nucleotides: TGTGCCAGCAGCGTAGCCTCATACAATGAGCAGTTCTTC. Its translation: CASSVASYNEQFF. Full variable domain (rest looked up from reference TRBV9 and TRBJ2-1): DSGVTQTPKHLITATGQRVTLRCSPRSGDLSVYWYQQSLDQGLQFLIQYYNGEERAKGNILERFSAQQFPDLHSELNLSSLELGDSALYFCASSVASYNEQFFGPGTRLTVL.

This clone turned up a few times. V usage is TRBV21-1 and J usage is TRBJ2-2; the table calls TRBD1, which could not be checked here. TRBV21-1 constitutes a pseudogene. There are 15 residues in the CDR3. The CDR3 reads CASSKATENTGELFF. The CDR3 DNA follows: TGTGCCAGCAGCAAAGCCACAGAGAACACCGGGGAGCTGTTTTTT.

The chain uses TRBV2 and TRBJ2-3, with D unresolved. V was pared by 4 bases and J by 6 bases, with 14 bases between. The CDR3 has 14 residues. Germline V gives CDR1 SNHLY, CDR2 FYNNEI. DNA of the CDR3: TGTGCCAGCAGTGCCCGGGTTTTCGTGGATACGCAGTATTTT. Translated: CASSARVFVDTQYF.

This clone was detected only once. This chain joins TRBV5-1 and TRBJ2-7; 9 bases align to TRBD1. Germline CDR1 is SGHRS and CDR2 is YFSETQ. V trimming: 0 bases; J trimming: 5 bases; junction bases outside the gene matches: 6. The CDR3 totals 15 residues. CDR3 loop: CASSLARDRVDEQYF. DNA of the CDR3: TGCGCCAGCAGCTTGGCGCGGGACAGGGTCGACGAGCAGTACTTC.

The CDR3 sequence is CASSLIADLSTDTQYF. The CDR3 DNA reads as TGTGCCAGCAGCTTAATAGCGGACCTTAGCACAGATACGCAGTATTTT. V is TRBV7-2 and J is TRBJ2-3; perhaps TRBD2 as D (6 bases). This CDR3 has 16 amino acids. Trimming pared 2 bases from V and 0 bases from J, leaving 12 bases between. Germline CDR1 SGHTA, CDR2 FQGNSA.

The gene calls are TRBV7-8 and TRBJ1-1, with unresolved D. Germline assignment: CDR1 SGHVS and CDR2 FQNEAQ. CDR3 size: 12 residues. The V gene lost 1 base and the J gene lost 8 bases, with 8 bases spanning the gap. CDR3 residues: CASSLDREEAFF. Written as DNA, the CDR3 is TGTGCCAGCAGCTTAGACAGAGAGGAAGCTTTCTTT. The complete variable domain, with remaining parts taken from reference TRBV7-8 and TRBJ1-1, reads GAGVSQSPRYKVAKRGQDVALRCDPISGHVSLFWYQQALGQGPEFLTYFQNEAQLDKSGLPSDRFFAERPEGSVSTLKIQRTQQEDSAVYLCASSLDREEAFFGQGTRLTVV.

The V gene is TRBV10-3, the J gene TRBJ2-7; 7 bases map to TRBD1. This CDR3 contains 11 residues. The V gene's germline CDR1 is ENHRY and CDR2 SYGVKD. V lost 10 bases, J lost 7 bases, and 7 bases stayed unmatched. CDR3 coding DNA: TGTGCCACGACAGGGCTCGGGGAGCAGTACTTC. As protein: CATTGLGEQYF.

This rearrangement joins TRBV27 to TRBJ2-5; D not certain. Per the germline V gene, CDR1 is MNHEY and CDR2 is SMNVEV (reference sequence). The CDR3 extends over 14 amino acids. Trimming pared 1 base from V and 2 bases from J, leaving 8 bases between. The CDR3 region is CASSLYADQETQYF. DNA of the CDR3: TGTGCCAGCAGTTTATATGCAGATCAAGAGACCCAGTACTTC.

The V and J genes are TRBV29-1 and TRBJ2-3; D may match TRBD1 or TRBD2 (5 bases each). Germline-derived CDR1 and CDR2 are SQVTM and ANQGSEA. Trimming left V 5 bases short and J 2 bases short, with 17 bases between. The CDR3 has 15 residues. In nucleotides, the CDR3 is TGCAGCGTTCTCGGGGCAATAGAGAACACAGATACGCAGTATTTT. It specifies CSVLGAIENTDTQYF.

The chain has TRBV5-6 and TRBJ1-3; a possible D gene is TRBD1 (5 bases). The V end was cut by 0 bases, the J end by 7 bases, with 14 bases between. CDR1 and CDR2 (germline): SGHDT, YYEEEE. The CDR3 contains 15 residues. Here the CDR3 reads CASSLEGRPLNTIYF. The CDR3 DNA reads as TGTGCCAGCAGCTTGGAGGGACGGCCACTGAACACCATATATTTT.

This clone is a singleton in its sample. This chain connects TRBV11-2 to TRBJ2-5, with a possible D match to TRBD2 (5 bases). Trimming shortened V by 5 bases and J by 6 bases, and 16 bases separated the two germline ends. This CDR3 contains 14 residues. The germline CDR1 and CDR2 sequences are SGHAT and FQNNGV. The CDR3 DNA sequence: TGTGCCAGCAGCATACAGAGGGCCCTACAGACCCAGTACTTC. Translated, it gives CASSIQRALQTQYF. Variable domain in full (rest from reference TRBV11-2 and TRBJ2-5): EAGVAQSPRYKIIEKRQSVAFWCNPISGHATLYWYQQILGQGPKLLIQFQNNGVVDDSQLPKDRFSAERLKGVDSTLKIQPAKLEDSAVYLCASSIQRALQTQYFGPGTRLLVL.

This clone was observed once. The same CDR3 arises from other DNA sequences in this sample as well. J is TRBJ2-3 and V is TRBV2; D is unresolved. Germline CDR1 and CDR2: SNHLY and FYNNEI. V was trimmed by 4 bases and J by 3 bases, leaving 5 bases between them. The CDR3 totals 12 residues. CDR3 coding DNA: TGTGCCAGCAGTGTGGCGACAGATACGCAGTATTTT. Protein: CASSVATDTQYF.